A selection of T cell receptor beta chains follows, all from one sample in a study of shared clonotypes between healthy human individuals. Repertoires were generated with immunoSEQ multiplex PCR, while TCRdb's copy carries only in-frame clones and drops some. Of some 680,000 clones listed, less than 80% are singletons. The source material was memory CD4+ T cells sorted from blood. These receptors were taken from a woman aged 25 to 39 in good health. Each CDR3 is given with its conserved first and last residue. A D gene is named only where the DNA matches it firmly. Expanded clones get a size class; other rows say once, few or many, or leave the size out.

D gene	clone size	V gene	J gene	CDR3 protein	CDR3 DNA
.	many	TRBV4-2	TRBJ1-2	CASSQVETNYGYTF	TGTGCCAGCAGCCAAGTAGAGACTAACTATGGCTACACCTTC
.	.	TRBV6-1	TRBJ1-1	CASSGGRHGTEAFF	TGTGCCAGCAGTGGGGGACGGCACGGCACTGAAGCTTTCTTT
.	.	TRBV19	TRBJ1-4	CASSNDRTNEKLFF	TGTGCCAGTAGTAATGACCGTACGAATGAAAAACTGTTTTTT
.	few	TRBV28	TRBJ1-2	CASTGDGYTF	TGTGCCAGCACCGGGGATGGCTACACCTTC
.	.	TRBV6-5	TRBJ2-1	CASTKQGGEQFF	TGTGCCAGCACCAAACAGGGAGGGGAGCAGTTCTTC
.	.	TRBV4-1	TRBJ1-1	CASSQAGGGALANTEAFF	TGCGCCAGCAGCCAAGCGGGGGGGGGTGCACTAGCCAACACTGAAGCTTTCTTT
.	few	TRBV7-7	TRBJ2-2	CASSFSGANTGELFF	TGTGCCAGCAGCTTCAGCGGAGCGAACACCGGGGAGCTGTTTTTT
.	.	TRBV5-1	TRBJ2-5	CASSFAGQPNKETQYF	TGCGCCAGCAGCTTCGCCGGGCAACCCAACAAAGAGACCCAGTACTTC
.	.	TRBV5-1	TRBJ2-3	CASSSDGGSTDTQYF	TGCGCCAGCAGCTCGGACGGCGGTAGCACAGATACGCAGTATTTT
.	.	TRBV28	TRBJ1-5	CASIGPHQPQHF	TGTGCCAGCATCGGACCGCACCAGCCCCAGCATTTT
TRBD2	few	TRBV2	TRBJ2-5	CASFAGLAGKETQYF	TGTGCCAGCTTTGCGGGACTAGCGGGAAAAGAGACCCAGTACTTC
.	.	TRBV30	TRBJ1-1	CAWNSFGVTRVEAFF	TGTGCCTGGAATTCCTTCGGTGTTACAAGGGTTGAAGCTTTCTTT
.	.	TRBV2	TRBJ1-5	CASSELSNQPQHF	TGTGCCAGCAGTGAATTATCCAATCAGCCCCAGCATTTT
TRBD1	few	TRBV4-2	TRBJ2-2	CASSQADRDTGELFF	TGTGCCAGCAGCCAAGCGGACAGGGACACCGGGGAGCTGTTTTTT
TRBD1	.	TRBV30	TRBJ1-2	CAWSLGTGGLSYGYTF	TGTGCCTGGAGCTTGGGGACAGGGGGGCTATCCTATGGCTACACCTTC
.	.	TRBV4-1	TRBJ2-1	CASSQDGASDLNGNEQFF	TGCGCCAGCAGCCAAGATGGCGCTAGCGACCTAAACGGCAATGAGCAGTTCTTC
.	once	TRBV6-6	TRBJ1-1	CASSYSPFTEAFF	TGTGCCAGCAGTTACTCTCCGTTCACTGAAGCTTTCTTT
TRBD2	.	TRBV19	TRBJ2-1	CASTRLAGVYEQFF	TGTGCCAGTACGCGACTAGCGGGAGTCTATGAGCAGTTCTTC
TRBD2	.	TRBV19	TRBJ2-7	CASSLAGEGYEQYF	TGTGCCAGTAGTCTAGCGGGAGAAGGGTACGAGCAGTACTTC
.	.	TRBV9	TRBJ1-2	CASSVASGAGGYTF	TGTGCCAGCAGCGTAGCTTCGGGGGCCGGCGGCTACACCTTC
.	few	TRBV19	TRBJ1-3	CASTELSSGNTIYF	TGTGCCAGTACAGAATTGAGCTCTGGAAACACCATATATTTT
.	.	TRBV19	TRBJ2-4	CATREGGKNIQYF	TGTGCCACTCGAGAGGGGGGCAAAAACATTCAGTACTTC
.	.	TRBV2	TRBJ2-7	CASRPSGAANYEQYF	TGTGCCAGCAGACCCAGTGGCGCGGCGAACTACGAGCAGTACTTC
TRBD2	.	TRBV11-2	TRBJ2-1	CASGLAEYNEQFF	TGTGCCAGCGGACTAGCGGAATACAATGAGCAGTTCTTC
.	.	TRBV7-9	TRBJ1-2	CASSFQGRSYGYTF	TGTGCCAGCAGCTTTCAGGGGAGATCCTATGGCTACACCTTC
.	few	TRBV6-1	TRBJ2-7	CASRVRQEIYEQYF	TGTGCCAGCAGGGTACGACAGGAAATCTACGAGCAGTACTTC
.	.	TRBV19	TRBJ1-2	CASSIQGLNYGYTF	TGTGCCAGTAGCATTCAGGGGCTCAACTATGGCTACACCTTC
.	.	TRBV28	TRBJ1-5	CASSFSRGSNQPQHF	TGTGCCAGCAGTTTTAGCAGGGGCAGCAATCAGCCCCAGCATTTT
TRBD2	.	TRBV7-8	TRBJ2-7	CASSTPSGSVEQYF	TGTGCCAGCAGCACCCCTAGCGGGAGTGTCGAGCAGTACTTC